This T cell receptor beta chain was sequenced in a study of regulatory T cells in long-lasting Graves disease. Across the whole study: Over-5-year antithyroid drug use with positive TSH receptor antibodies defined persistent Graves' disease in the study. Study observations and caveats: Sampling was limited to peripheral blood rather than thyroid tissue. Persistent patients had more shared public clonotypes (around 2,800) than new patients (roughly 900).

This clonotype has ten or more counts. No antigen is known for it. Both iRepertoire HTBI primers and Arm-PCR of CDR3 regions were used to build the TCR beta libraries. TCRdb used MiXCR to reprocess the multiplex PCR reads, holding one entry per CDR3 protein. The table lists around 430,000 distinct CDR3 sequences, around a fifth of them singletons, with 10% to 15% in the top ten. Time point defined: persistent/refractory GD, antithyroid drugs over 5 years with positive TRAb. There was RNA extracted from PBMCs, and the TCR library was made from it. The sequenced sample was peripheral blood mononuclear cells (PBMCs), obtained when the disease was refractory, from a patient treated with antithyroid drugs. The TCR comes from a female donor with Graves disease.

DNA for the CDR3: TGTGCCAGCAGCTTAGATACGGCGGGAGAGGAGACCCAGTACTTC. Amino acids: CASSLDTAGEETQYF. This chain joins TRBV7-9 and TRBJ2-5; TRBD2 matches 7 bases. V shed 1 base, J shed 5 bases, and the junction held 7 bases outside the gene matches. Germline CDR1 reads SEHNR; CDR2 reads FQNEAQ (reference sequence). The CDR3 has 15 residues.